The subject of this entry is one TCR beta chain. This entry is derived from a study of T cell repertoires in cytomegalovirus infection. TCRdb called the reads again in MiXCR, with one record for every CDR3 protein. The sample lists under 600,000 distinct CDR3 sequences; more than 15% were seen once. V lost 2 bases to trimming and J lost 2 bases, with 10 bases between them. Germline V lookup: CDR1 MNHEY, CDR2 SMNVEV (reference sequence). This CDR3 region has 14 residues. J is TRBJ2-7 and V is TRBV27; D unclear. What was sequenced was CD8+ T cells from PBMCs. The clonotype comes from a human donor in good health (CMV status not recorded). Some clones in this sample may be carry-over from other donors' samples. This CDR3 reads CASSLTHGAYEQYF. The CDR3, as DNA: TGTGCCAGCAGTTTAACGCACGGAGCCTACGAGCAGTACTTC.